What follows describes a single TCR beta chain. Its antigen is not identified. This may stem from a read error, because a much larger clone lies one nucleotide away. The sample is drawn from a study of breast tumors, draining lymph nodes, adjacent tissues. Breast cancer patients provided tissue from their axillary draining lymph nodes. TCRdb re-called the multiplex PCR reads through MiXCR, storing one row per CDR3 protein. The sample carries 200,000 to 250,000 distinct CDR3 sequences, about 34% recorded once. Regarding the study as a whole: Data only fit, rather than demonstrated, lymph node origin of most tumor T cells. Most tumor T cells seemingly derive from lymph node, then expand in tumor. Tumors had less TCR diversity than lymph nodes, more than nontumor tissue.

The specimen sequenced was axillary lymph node tissue. This clonotype originated in a female donor with breast cancer. Some clones in this sample may be carry-over from other donors' samples.

CDR3 nucleotides: TGTGCCAGCAGCACAGGGGTCACCGGCTACGAGCAGTACTTC. It yields the protein CASSTGVTGYEQYF. The chain joins TRBV5-8 to TRBJ2-7, with 7 nucleotides matching TRBD1. The CDR3 contains 14 residues. Germline-derived CDR1 and CDR2 are SGHTS and YDEGEE. V gave up 4 bases and J gave up 3 bases; unmatched junction bases: 7. The whole variable domain, filled in from reference TRBV5-8 and TRBJ2-7, reads EAGVTQSPTHLIKTRGQQATLRCSPISGHTSVYWYQQALGLGLQFLLWYDEGEERNRGNFPPRFSGRQFPNYSSELNVNALELEDSALYLCASSTGVTGYEQYFGPGTRLTVT.